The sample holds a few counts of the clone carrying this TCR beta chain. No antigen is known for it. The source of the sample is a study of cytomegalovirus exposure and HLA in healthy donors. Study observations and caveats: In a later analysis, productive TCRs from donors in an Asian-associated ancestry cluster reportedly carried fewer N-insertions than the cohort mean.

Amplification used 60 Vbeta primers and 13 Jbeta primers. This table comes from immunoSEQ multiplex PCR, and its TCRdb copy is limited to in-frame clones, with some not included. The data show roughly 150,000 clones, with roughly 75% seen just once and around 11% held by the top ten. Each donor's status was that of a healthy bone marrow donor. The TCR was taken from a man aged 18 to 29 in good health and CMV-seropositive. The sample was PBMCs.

CDR3 sequence reads: CASSQDWQSSYEQYF. CDR3 DNA: TGTGCCAGCAGCCAAGACTGGCAAAGCTCCTACGAGCAGTACTTC. The chain employs TRBV4-2 and TRBJ2-7, with D unclear. The V end lost 0 bases, the J end lost 0 bases, and 9 bases lay between the germline ends. Germline V gene sequence: CDR1 LGHNA, CDR2 YNFKEQ. CDR3 length equals 15 residues.